This T cell receptor beta chain is from a study of blood T cell repertoires in COVID-19. Across the whole study: Samples came from the United States, Italy and Spain, spanning acute and convalescent COVID-19. Sources were T cells, B-cell-depleted T cells, or PBMCs; the material itself was cDNA or gDNA.

As originally analysed: It was from reference gene primer amplification that nucleated cell counts were estimated. The data were produced by immunoSEQ multiplex PCR, yet TCRdb's version contains in-frame clones alone and is incomplete. That table gives V, J and clone size, and the DNA gave D and trimming. The sample has more than 200,000 clones; roughly 80% are singletons. There are 13 residues in the CDR3. The V and J ends lost 0 bases and 7 bases respectively, with 10 bases between them. Germline assignment: CDR1 GTSNPN and CDR2 SVGIG (reference sequence). This TCR derives from a man at least 80 years old with acute or convalescent COVID-19. Sequencing was done on a sample of peripheral blood. The chain links TRBV30 to TRBJ1-5; D not resolved. The CDR3 sequence: CAWSVQVYQPQHF. The CDR3 DNA is TGTGCCTGGAGTGTGCAGGTCTACCAGCCCCAGCATTTT.